Described below is a single TCR beta chain sequence and its context. Its antigen is undetermined. A TCRbeta library incorporating unique molecular identifiers was prepared. TCRdb re-analysed the PCR reads in MiXCR, keeping a single row per CDR3 protein. The sample carries about 350,000 distinct CDR3 sequences, around 15% recorded once. The sample is drawn from a study of T-cell reconstitution after alpha-beta-depleted transplantation in children. General observations from the study: Diversity of TCRbeta at day 60 was high in some patients, arising from surviving recipient T cells and thymic progenitors. At the one-year point after transplant, T-cell counts and TCRbeta diversity were found to come mostly from T cells that had been newly produced.

Germline V lookup: CDR1 LGHNT, CDR2 FRNRAP. CDR3 length: 15 residues. Trimming removed 5 bases from V and 1 base from J; junction bases left unmatched: 7. The source is a male patient between 2 and 10 years old who had a stem cell transplant for acute lymphoblastic leukemia, so the T cells may come from the graft donor. The chain combines TRBV12-5 with TRBJ1-1; 7 bases map to TRBD1. The specimen comprised PBMCs, mostly from graft donor cells, sampled 360 days after TCRalphabeta/CD19-depleted stem cell transplant. This CDR3 is CASGPGGSGNTEAFF. For the CDR3, the DNA is TGTGCTAGTGGTCCAGGGGGGTCGGGGAACACTGAAGCTTTCTTT.